The 12 T cell receptor beta chains presented below share a single source sample, sequenced in a study of OX40 agonist ivuxolimab in advanced cancers. The data were produced by immunoSEQ multiplex PCR, yet TCRdb's version contains in-frame clones alone and is incomplete. This table holds fewer than 80,000 clones, about 90% found once. The sequenced sample was CD4+ or CD8+ T cells sorted from blood, obtained in a trial of the OX40 agonist ivuxolimab. The receptor set was obtained from an adult with an advanced solid tumor such as melanoma, head and neck, liver or kidney cancer.

This chain uses TRBV11-3 with TRBJ2-2, with D possibly matching TRBD1 (6 bases). The germline V gene encodes CDR1 SGHNT and CDR2 YENEEA. Trimming stripped 4 bases from V and 5 bases from J, with 17 bases between. CDR3 length equals 16 residues. Written as DNA, the CDR3 is TGTGCCAGCAGCTCTTCAACAGGGATTGCAACCGGGGAGCTGTTTTTT. As protein: CASSSSTGIATGELFF.

The chain carries TRBV18 and TRBJ2-7, with D maybe TRBD1 (6 bases). CDR1 and CDR2 (germline): KGHSH, LQKENI. CDR3 length: 14 residues. V was pared by 5 bases and J by 0 bases, with 11 bases between. This chain's CDR3 is CASSGQLSSYEQYF. The CDR3 nucleotides read TGTGCCAGCTCAGGACAGCTGAGCTCCTACGAGCAGTACTTC.

This sequence joins TRBV5-6 and TRBJ2-1, with D unresolved. The CDR3 runs 15 residues. The germline gives CDR1 SGHDT, CDR2 YYEEEE. V was pared by 2 bases and J by 5 bases, with 14 bases between. CDR3 bases: TGTGCCAGCAGCTTCACGGAAAGGCCTAACAATGAGCAGTTCTTC. The encoded protein is CASSFTERPNNEQFF.

V gene TRBV5-1 combines with J gene TRBJ2-2; 8 bases match TRBD1. Per the germline V gene, CDR1 is SGHRS and CDR2 is YFSETQ. V was pared by 5 bases and J by 2 bases, with 11 bases of the junction left unmatched. There are 17 residues in the CDR3. For the CDR3, the DNA is TGCGCCAGCAGTACAGGGTCAGGGGGCGGTAACACCGGGGAGCTGTTTTTT. Amino acid sequence: CASSTGSGGGNTGELFF.

The chain carries TRBV28 and TRBJ1-2; D not resolved. V was shortened by 9 bases and J by 2 bases, with 13 bases between the two germline ends. CDR1 is MDHEN and CDR2 is SYDVKM in the germline V gene. The CDR3 is 13 amino acids. CDR3 nucleotide sequence: TGTGCCAGTCGTACAATGCTCAACTATGGCTACACCTTC. Protein sequence: CASRTMLNYGYTF.

This clone was found a few times. The chain's CDR3 is CASSFFARGLEAFF. In DNA form, the CDR3 reads TGTGCCAGCAGCTTCTTCGCCAGGGGGCTTGAAGCTTTCTTT. This chain uses TRBV7-8 with TRBJ1-1; 8 nucleotides agree with TRBD1. In germline, CDR1 is SGHVS, CDR2 FQNEAQ. V lost 3 bases to trimming and J lost 7 bases; unmatched junction nucleotides: 7. The CDR3 spans 14 residues.

The genes are TRBV18 and TRBJ2-7, with 9 bases fitting TRBD1. The CDR3 extends over 16 amino acids. V gave up 5 bases and J gave up 2 bases; unmatched junction bases: 10. CDR1 KGHSH and CDR2 LQKENI come from the germline V gene. CDR3 residues: CASSIIPGQGTYEQYF. CDR3 bases: TGTGCCAGCTCAATCATACCGGGACAGGGCACCTACGAGCAGTACTTC.

V is TRBV6-5 and J is TRBJ1-2, with D uncertain. V was cut by 4 bases and J by 1 base, with 13 bases left in between. The CDR3 loop spans 15 amino acids. CDR1 is MNHEY, CDR2 SVGAGI, per germline. The DNA of the CDR3 is TGTGCCAGCAGTTCCGAGAGGACTGGTAACTATGGCTACACCTTC. Protein product: CASSSERTGNYGYTF.

This clone has a handful of counts. This sequence joins TRBV28 and TRBJ2-7; 7 nucleotides agree with TRBD2. This CDR3 region has 15 residues. CDR1 is MDHEN, CDR2 SYDVKM, per germline. The trim removed 6 bases at V and 6 bases at J, leaving 14 bases unmatched. The CDR3 protein is CASRPGEGPGGEQYF. DNA for the CDR3: TGTGCCAGCAGGCCCGGGGAGGGTCCCGGGGGCGAGCAGTACTTC.

The chain carries TRBV6-1 and TRBJ1-1; D is perhaps TRBD1 (5 bases). This CDR3 is 14 amino acids long. The V end lost 10 bases, the J end lost 1 base, and 16 bases lay between the germline ends. Germline CDR1 reads MNHNS; CDR2 reads SASEGT. CDR3 DNA: TGTGCCACCCAGTCTAGGCAGGGGAACACTGAAGCTTTCTTT. This sequence encodes CATQSRQGNTEAFF.

J is TRBJ1-5 and V is TRBV4-3; no definite D call. Trimming removed 0 bases at V and 1 base at J, with 7 bases between. CDR1 and CDR2 (germline): LGHNA, YSLEER. The CDR3 runs to 15 residues. The CDR3 loop is CASSQEPGSNQPQHF. In DNA form, the CDR3 reads TGCGCCAGCAGCCAAGAGCCGGGGAGCAATCAGCCCCAGCATTTT.

The chain couples TRBV6-1 to TRBJ2-3; D call uncertain. The CDR3 sequence is 16 residues long. Germline assignment: CDR1 MNHNS and CDR2 SASEGT. Between the trimmed V and J ends, which lost 2 bases and 2 bases, there was a span of 14 bases. CDR3 amino acids: CASSERFGGDTDTQYF. CDR3 DNA sequence: TGTGCCAGCAGTGAAAGGTTTGGCGGTGACACAGATACGCAGTATTTT.